Sequencing of this T cell receptor (beta chain) was carried out in a study of CD8+ T cells in alopecia areata. Whole-study results and caveats: Higher clonality and more expanded CD8+ clones appeared in lesional than normal scalp.

RNA extraction and reverse transcription yielded cDNA as sequencing template. Libraries were prepared by immunoSEQ multiplex PCR; TCRdb keeps only in-frame clonotypes and omits some of them. The sample lists almost 250,000 clones, roughly two thirds occurring once. Comments on this clone: Its target is unknown.

Sequences were derived from CD4+ T cells sorted from blood, sampled at week 0. The source is a human donor with alopecia areata.

The chain's CDR3 is CASSVEPLGGGEAFF. The CDR3 region has the DNA TGTGCCAGCAGCGTAGAGCCTTTGGGGGGCGGTGAAGCTTTCTTT. V usage is TRBV9 and J usage is TRBJ1-1; a possible D gene is TRBD1 (6 bases). Trimming stripped 0 bases from V and 7 bases from J, with 16 bases between. This CDR3 has 15 residues. Germline V lookup: CDR1 SGDLS, CDR2 YYNGEE.